This entry is about one TCR beta chain. Germline CDR1 and CDR2: SGHNT and YENEEA. The length of the CDR3 is 15 residues. Trimming pared 2 bases from V and 0 bases from J, leaving 11 bases between. These data come from a study of cytomegalovirus exposure and HLA in healthy donors. Primers included in the PCR were 60 Vbeta and 13 Jbeta primers. Data came from immunoSEQ multiplex PCR; TCRdb stores just in-frame clones and leaves some out. Here the sample spans some 130,000 clones, 79% being singletons. The source of this sequence is a man younger than 35 in good health and CMV-seronegative. Source material: PBMCs. This chain connects TRBV11-3 to TRBJ2-7; TRBD1 might be the D (5 bases). The CDR3 region is CASSLMTDSSYEQYF. CDR3 coding DNA: TGTGCCAGCAGCTTAATGACCGACAGCTCCTACGAGCAGTACTTC. The full variable domain, in which reference TRBV11-3 and TRBJ2-7 provide the parts outside the CDR3, is EAGVVQSPRYKIIEKKQPVAFWCNPISGHNTLYWYLQNLGQGPELLIRYENEEAVDDSQLPKDRFSAERLKGVDSTLKIQPAELGDSAVYLCASSLMTDSSYEQYFGPGTRLTVT.